Below are 7 T cell receptor beta chains sequenced from a single sample in a study of vaccination and CD4 T cells after COVID-19. The Oncomine TCR Beta short-read assay sequenced DNA from cultured CD4+ T cells. One entry per CDR3 protein results from TCRdb running MiXCR on the PCR reads. The table has about 7,000 distinct CDR3 sequences, around 37% seen once. No cognate antigen is known for these TCRs. Regarding treatment: approximately nine-day PBMC culture with coronavirus spike peptide pools or control peptides (ViraFEST assay). Gathering of the CD4+ T cells, from the unexposed donor, took place before the COVID-19 pandemic (2011-2018). The sample taken for sequencing was CD4+ T cells from blood, cultured in vitro. The receptors here all came from a human donor in good health.

This clonotype was observed a few times. The J gene is TRBJ1-2, the V gene TRBV6-1; D not resolved. CDR3 size: 15 residues. The germline V gene has CDR1 MNHNS and CDR2 SASEGT. Trimming removed 7 bases from V and 0 bases from J, with 15 bases in between. CDR3 nucleotide sequence: TGTGCCAGCAAAGGGAGAGTGGCAGCTAACTATGGCTACACCTTC. It translates to CASKGRVAANYGYTF.

The gene calls are TRBV7-9 and TRBJ2-1, with unresolved D. With 3 bases removed from V and 3 bases from J, the gap between germline ends came to 3 bases. Germline loops: CDR1 SEHNR, CDR2 FQNEAQ (reference sequence). This CDR3 has 12 amino acids. The CDR3 DNA follows: TGTGCCAGCAGCTTCGACTACAATGAGCAGTTCTTC. Encoded protein: CASSFDYNEQFF.

This clonotype was seen just once. The rearrangement links TRBV14 to TRBJ2-3, with 10 bases lining up with TRBD1. Trimming took 2 bases from V and 5 from J; bases not matched to a gene: 7. Germline V lookup: CDR1 SGHDN, CDR2 FVKESK. CDR3 length: 16 amino acids. In DNA, the CDR3 is TGTGCCAGCAGCCAAATTGGGACAGGGGTCCAAGATACGCAGTATTTT. Its protein is CASSQIGTGVQDTQYF.

This clonotype was observed a few times. The chain carries TRBV7-2 and TRBJ2-7; perhaps TRBD2 as D (6 bases). V shed 5 bases and J shed 3 bases, with 17 bases lying between them. This CDR3 contains 15 residues. Germline V gives CDR1 SGHTA, CDR2 FQGNSA. This CDR3 reads CASSPRDSSFYEQYF. The DNA for the CDR3 is TGTGCCAGCAGCCCCCGGGACTCCAGTTTCTACGAGCAGTACTTC.

The chain recombines TRBV11-2 with TRBJ2-7, with TRBD1 matching over 7 bases. The trim removed 1 base at V and 1 base at J, leaving 4 bases unmatched. Germline CDR1 reads SGHAT; CDR2 reads FQNNGV. The CDR3 runs to 15 residues. The CDR3 protein is CASSLGRDSSYEQYF. The CDR3 DNA reads as TGTGCCAGCAGCTTAGGCCGGGACAGTTCCTACGAGCAGTACTTC.

This chain connects TRBV7-2 to TRBJ1-2; D is unclear. Germline CDR1 and CDR2: SGHTA and FQGNSA. The CDR3 is made up of 15 amino acids. V gave up 1 base and J gave up 0 bases, with 9 bases separating them. CDR3 sequence reads: CASSLVAESNYGYTF. CDR3 DNA sequence: TGTGCCAGCAGCTTAGTAGCAGAATCTAACTATGGCTACACCTTC.

This clonotype qualifies as large. The chain carries TRBV15 and TRBJ2-1; 9 nucleotides align to TRBD1. CDR1 and CDR2 (germline): LNHNV, YYDKDF (reference sequence). This CDR3 spans 13 amino acids. With V trimmed by 11 bases and J by 7 bases, 9 bases remained unmatched. CDR3 nucleotides: TGTGCCTCAAACGAAGGGACAGGGAATGAGCAGTTCTTC. This codes for CASNEGTGNEQFF.